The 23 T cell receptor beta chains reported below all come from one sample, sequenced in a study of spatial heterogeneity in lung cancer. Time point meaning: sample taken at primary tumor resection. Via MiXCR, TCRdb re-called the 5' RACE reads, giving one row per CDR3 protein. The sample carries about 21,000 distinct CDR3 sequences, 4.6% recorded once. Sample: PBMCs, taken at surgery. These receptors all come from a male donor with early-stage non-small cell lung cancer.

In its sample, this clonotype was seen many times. The CDR3 DNA reads as TGTGCCAGCAGCTTTACGAAGGAGTTGAACGAGCAGTACTTC. This gives the protein CASSFTKELNEQYF. The chain is built from TRBV5-8 and TRBJ2-7; D is uncertain. Germline V gene data show CDR1 as SGHTS and CDR2 as YDEGEE. The CDR3 covers 14 residues. V was clipped by 2 bases and J by 5 bases, with 14 bases between them.

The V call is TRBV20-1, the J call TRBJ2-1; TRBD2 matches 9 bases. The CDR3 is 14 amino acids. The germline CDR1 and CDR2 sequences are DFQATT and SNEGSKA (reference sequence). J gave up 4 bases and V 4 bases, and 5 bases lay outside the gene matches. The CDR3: CSAIERGVYNEQFF. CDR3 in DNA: TGCAGTGCTATAGAGCGGGGGGTTTACAATGAGCAGTTCTTC.

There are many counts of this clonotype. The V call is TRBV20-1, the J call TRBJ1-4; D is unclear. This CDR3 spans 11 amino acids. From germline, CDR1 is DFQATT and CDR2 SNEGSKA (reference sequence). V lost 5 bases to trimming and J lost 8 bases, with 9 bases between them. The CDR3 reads CSAPLGEKLFF. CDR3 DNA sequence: TGCAGTGCTCCCCTGGGGGAAAAACTGTTTTTT.

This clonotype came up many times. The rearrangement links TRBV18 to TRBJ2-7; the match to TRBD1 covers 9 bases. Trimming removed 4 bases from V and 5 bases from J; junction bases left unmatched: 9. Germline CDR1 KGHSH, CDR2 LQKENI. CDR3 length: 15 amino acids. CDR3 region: CASSQQTGGYDEQYF. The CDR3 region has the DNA TGTGCCAGCTCACAACAGACAGGGGGGTACGACGAGCAGTACTTC.

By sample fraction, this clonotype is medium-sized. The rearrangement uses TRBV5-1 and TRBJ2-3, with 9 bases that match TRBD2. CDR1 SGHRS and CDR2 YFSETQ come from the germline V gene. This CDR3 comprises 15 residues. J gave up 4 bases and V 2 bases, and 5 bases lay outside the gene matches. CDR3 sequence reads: CASSFISGSADTQYF. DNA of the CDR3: TGCGCCAGCAGCTTTATTAGCGGGAGCGCAGATACGCAGTATTTT.

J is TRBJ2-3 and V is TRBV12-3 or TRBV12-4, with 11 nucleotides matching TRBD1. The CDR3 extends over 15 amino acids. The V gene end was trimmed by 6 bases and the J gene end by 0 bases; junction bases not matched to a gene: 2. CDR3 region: CASRGDRGSTDTQYF. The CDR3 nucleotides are TGTGCCAGCAGGGGGGACAGGGGGAGCACAGATACGCAGTATTTT.

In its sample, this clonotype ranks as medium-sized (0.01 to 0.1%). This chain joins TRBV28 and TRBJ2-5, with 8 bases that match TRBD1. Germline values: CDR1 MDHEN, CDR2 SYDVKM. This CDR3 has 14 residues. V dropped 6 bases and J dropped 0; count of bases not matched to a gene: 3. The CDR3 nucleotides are TGTGCCAGCAGGATACAGGGGGACCAAGAGACCCAGTACTTC. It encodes CASRIQGDQETQYF.

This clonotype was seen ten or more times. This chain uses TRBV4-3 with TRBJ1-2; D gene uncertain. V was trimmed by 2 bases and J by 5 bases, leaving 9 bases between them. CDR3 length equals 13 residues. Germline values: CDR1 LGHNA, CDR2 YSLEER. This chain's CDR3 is CASSQRSSYGYTF. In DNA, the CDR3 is TGCGCCAGCAGCCAACGATCATCTTATGGCTACACCTTC.

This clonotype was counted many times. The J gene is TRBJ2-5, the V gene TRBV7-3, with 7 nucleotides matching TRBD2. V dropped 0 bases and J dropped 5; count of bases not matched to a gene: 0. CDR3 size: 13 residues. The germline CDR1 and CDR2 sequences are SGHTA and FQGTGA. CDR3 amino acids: CASSLTSGETQYF. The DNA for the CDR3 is TGTGCCAGCAGCTTAACTAGCGGGGAGACCCAGTACTTC.

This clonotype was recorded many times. The CDR3 loop is CSARDHVGLAGRSSYNEQFF. CDR3 bases: TGCAGTGCTAGAGATCACGTGGGACTAGCGGGCAGGAGCTCCTACAATGAGCAGTTCTTC. The V call is TRBV20-1, the J call TRBJ2-1; 12 bases match TRBD2. This CDR3 region has 20 residues. V lost 0 bases, J lost 0 bases, and 12 bases stayed unmatched. CDR1 is DFQATT and CDR2 is SNEGSKA in the germline V gene (reference sequence).

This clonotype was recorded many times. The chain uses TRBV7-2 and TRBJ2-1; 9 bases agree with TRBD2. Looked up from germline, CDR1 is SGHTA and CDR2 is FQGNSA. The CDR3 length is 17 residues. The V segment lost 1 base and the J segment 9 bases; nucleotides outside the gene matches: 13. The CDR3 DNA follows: TGTGCCAGCAGCTTAGGTAGCCGCGCGGGAGGGGCGGGTGAGCAGTTCTTC. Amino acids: CASSLGSRAGGAGEQFF. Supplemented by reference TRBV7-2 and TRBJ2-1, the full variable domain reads GAGVSQSPSNKVTEKGKDVELRCDPISGHTALYWYRQSLGQGLEFLIYFQGNSAPDKSGLPSDRFSAERTGGSVSTLTIQRTQQEDSAVYLCASSLGSRAGGAGEQFFGPGTRLTVL.

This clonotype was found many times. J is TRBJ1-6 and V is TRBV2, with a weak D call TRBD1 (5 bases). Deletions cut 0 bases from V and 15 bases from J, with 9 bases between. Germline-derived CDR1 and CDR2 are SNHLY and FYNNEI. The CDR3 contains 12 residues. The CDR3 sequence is CASSEAAGLLHF. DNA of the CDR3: TGTGCCAGCAGTGAAGCAGCAGGGCTCCTCCACTTT.

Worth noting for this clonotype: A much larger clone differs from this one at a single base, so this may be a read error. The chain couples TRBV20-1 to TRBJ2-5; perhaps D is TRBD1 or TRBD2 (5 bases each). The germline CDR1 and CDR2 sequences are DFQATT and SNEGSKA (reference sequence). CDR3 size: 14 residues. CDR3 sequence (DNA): TGCAGTGCTTTACACCCCGGGACCCAAGAGACCCGGTACTTC. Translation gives CSALHPGTQETRYF.

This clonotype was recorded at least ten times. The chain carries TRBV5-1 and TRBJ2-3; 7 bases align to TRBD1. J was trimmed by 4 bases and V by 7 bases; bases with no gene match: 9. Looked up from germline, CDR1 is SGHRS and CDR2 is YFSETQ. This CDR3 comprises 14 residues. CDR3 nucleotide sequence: TGCGCCAGCGATACAGGGGCTGGCGCAGATACGCAGTATTTT. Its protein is CASDTGAGADTQYF.

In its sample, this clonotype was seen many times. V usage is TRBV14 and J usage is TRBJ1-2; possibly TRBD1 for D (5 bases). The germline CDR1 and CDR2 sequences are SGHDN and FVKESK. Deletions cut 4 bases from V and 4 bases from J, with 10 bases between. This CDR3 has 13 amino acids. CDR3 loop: CASSPGRGYGYTF. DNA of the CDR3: TGTGCCAGCAGCCCGGGACGAGGCTATGGCTACACCTTC.

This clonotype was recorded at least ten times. The CDR3 here is CAWGKGQSPYEQYF. The CDR3 coding sequence is TGTGCCTGGGGCAAGGGACAGTCACCCTACGAGCAGTACTTC. The chain links TRBV30 to TRBJ2-7; 7 nucleotides align to TRBD1. The V gene end was trimmed by 5 bases and the J gene end by 2 bases; junction bases not matched to a gene: 9. The germline CDR1 and CDR2 sequences are GTSNPN and SVGIG (reference sequence). This CDR3 is built from 14 residues.

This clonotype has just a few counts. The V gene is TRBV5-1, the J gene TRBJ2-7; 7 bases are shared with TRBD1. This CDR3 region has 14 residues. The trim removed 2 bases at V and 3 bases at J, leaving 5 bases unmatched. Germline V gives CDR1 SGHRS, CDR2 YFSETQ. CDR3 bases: TGCGCCAGCAGCTTACAGGGGCCCGACTACGAGCAGTACTTC. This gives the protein CASSLQGPDYEQYF.

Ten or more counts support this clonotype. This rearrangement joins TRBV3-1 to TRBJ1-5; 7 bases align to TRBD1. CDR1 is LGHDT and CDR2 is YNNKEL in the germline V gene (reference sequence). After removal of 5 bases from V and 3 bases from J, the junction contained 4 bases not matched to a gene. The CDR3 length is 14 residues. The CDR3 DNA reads TGTGCCAGCAGCGCCGGGACAGACAATCAGCCCCAGCATTTT. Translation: CASSAGTDNQPQHF.

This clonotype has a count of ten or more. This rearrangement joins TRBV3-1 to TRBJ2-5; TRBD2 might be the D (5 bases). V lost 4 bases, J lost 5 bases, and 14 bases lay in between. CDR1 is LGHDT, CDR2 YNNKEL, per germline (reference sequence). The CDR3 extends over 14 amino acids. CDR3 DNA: TGTGCCAGCAGCCCCTGGAACGGGGTGGAGACCCAGTACTTC. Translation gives CASSPWNGVETQYF.

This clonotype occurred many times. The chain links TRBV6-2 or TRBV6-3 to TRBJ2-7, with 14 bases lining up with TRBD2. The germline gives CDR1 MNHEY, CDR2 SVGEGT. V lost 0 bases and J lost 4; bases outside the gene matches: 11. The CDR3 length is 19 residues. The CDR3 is CASSYSTSGRAQHYYEQYF. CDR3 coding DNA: TGTGCCAGCAGTTACTCGACTAGCGGGAGGGCCCAACATTATTACGAGCAGTACTTC.

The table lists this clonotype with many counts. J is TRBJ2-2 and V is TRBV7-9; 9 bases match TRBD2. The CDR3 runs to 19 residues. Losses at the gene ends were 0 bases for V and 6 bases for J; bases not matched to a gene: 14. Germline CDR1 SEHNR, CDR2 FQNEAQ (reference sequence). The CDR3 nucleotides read TGTGCCAGCAGCTTAGCGCGGAGCGGGAGGCCTATCTTAGCCGGGGAGCTGTTTTTT. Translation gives CASSLARSGRPILAGELFF.

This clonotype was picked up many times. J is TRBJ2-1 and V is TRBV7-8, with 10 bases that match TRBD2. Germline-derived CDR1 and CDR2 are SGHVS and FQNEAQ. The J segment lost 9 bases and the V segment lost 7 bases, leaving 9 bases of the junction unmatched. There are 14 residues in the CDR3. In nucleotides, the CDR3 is TGTGCCAGCAAAGGAACTAGCGGGATGCTTGAGCAGTTCTTC. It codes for CASKGTSGMLEQFF. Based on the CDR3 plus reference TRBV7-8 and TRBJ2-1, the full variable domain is GAGVSQSPRYKVAKRGQDVALRCDPISGHVSLFWYQQALGQGPEFLTYFQNEAQLDKSGLPSDRFFAERPEGSVSTLKIQRTQQEDSAVYLCASKGTSGMLEQFFGPGTRLTVL.

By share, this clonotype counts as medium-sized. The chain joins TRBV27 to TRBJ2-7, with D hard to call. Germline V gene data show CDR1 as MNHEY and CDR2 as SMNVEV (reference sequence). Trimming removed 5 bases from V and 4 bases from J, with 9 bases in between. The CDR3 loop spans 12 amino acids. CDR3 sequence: CASSPLGYEQYF. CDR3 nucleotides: TGTGCCAGCAGTCCGCTTGGTTACGAGCAGTACTTC.